This T cell receptor beta chain is drawn from a study of blood T cell repertoires in COVID-19. About the research overall: Researchers got acute and convalescent COVID-19 samples from the United States, Italy and Spain.

CDR1 and CDR2 (germline): LNHNV, YYDKDF (reference sequence). J was trimmed by 4 bases and V by 1 base; bases with no gene match: 4. The CDR3 totals 15 residues. Generated by immunoSEQ multiplex PCR, the TCRdb table keeps only in-frame clones and is missing some. The table lists roughly 78,000 clones, about 89% of them singletons, with roughly 1.9% in the top ten. This clonotype was obtained from a woman aged 60-75 years with acute or convalescent COVID-19. The sequenced sample consisted of peripheral blood. The chain couples TRBV15 to TRBJ2-1; 7 bases map to TRBD2. The CDR3 loop reads CATSRVVGGYNEQFF. CDR3 in DNA: TGTGCCACCAGCAGAGTGGTGGGAGGGTACAATGAGCAGTTCTTC.